This T cell receptor (beta chain) is from a study of control samples from healthy donors and cancer patients. The repertoire was sequenced with immunoSEQ multiplex PCR; TCRdb's copy has only in-frame clones and lacks some. The repertoire has 150,000 or so clones, roughly 93% of them found once; the top ten carry more than 4.5%. Per germline, CDR1 SGHRS and CDR2 YFSETQ. V was trimmed by 6 bases and J by 2 bases, leaving 14 bases between them. The CDR3 covers 14 residues. The specimen was blood. The TCR comes from a man in his late teens or twenties in good health. This chain links TRBV5-1 with TRBJ1-2; D might be TRBD1 (6 bases). CDR3 sequence reads: CASTPVTGNYGYTF. CDR3 nucleotide sequence: TGCGCCAGCACCCCGGTAACAGGGAACTATGGCTACACCTTC.